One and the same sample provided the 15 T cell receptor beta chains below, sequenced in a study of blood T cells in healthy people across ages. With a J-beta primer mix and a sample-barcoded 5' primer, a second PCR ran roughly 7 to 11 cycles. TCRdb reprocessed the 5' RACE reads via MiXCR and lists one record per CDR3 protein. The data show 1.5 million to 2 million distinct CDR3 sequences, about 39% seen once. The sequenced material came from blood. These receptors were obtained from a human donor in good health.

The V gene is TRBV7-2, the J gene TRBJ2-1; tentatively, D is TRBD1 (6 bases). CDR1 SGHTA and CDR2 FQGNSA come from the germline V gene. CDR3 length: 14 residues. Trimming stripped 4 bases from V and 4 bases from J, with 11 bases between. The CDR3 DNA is TGTGCCAGCAGCTGGGACATGCAGTACAATGAGCAGTTCTTC. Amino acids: CASSWDMQYNEQFF.

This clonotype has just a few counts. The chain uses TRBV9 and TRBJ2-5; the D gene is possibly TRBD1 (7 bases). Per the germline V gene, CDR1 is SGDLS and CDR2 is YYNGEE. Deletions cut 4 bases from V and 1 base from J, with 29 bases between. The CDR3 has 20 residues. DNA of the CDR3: TGTGCCAGCAGCCTCCCTAGGGATGGGGGGCTCGGGACAGTCCAAGAGACCCAGTACTTC. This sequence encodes CASSLPRDGGLGTVQETQYF.

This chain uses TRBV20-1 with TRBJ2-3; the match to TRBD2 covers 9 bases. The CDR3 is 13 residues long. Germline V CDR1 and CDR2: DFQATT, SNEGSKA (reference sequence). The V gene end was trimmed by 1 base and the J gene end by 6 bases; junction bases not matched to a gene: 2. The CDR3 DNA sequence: TGCAGTGCTAGAGGCGGGGGGGCGGATACGCAGTATTTT. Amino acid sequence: CSARGGGADTQYF.

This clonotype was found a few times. The CDR3: CAWSGQLGNIQYF. The CDR3 DNA follows: TGTGCCTGGAGTGGTCAGCTGGGTAACATTCAGTACTTC. V usage is TRBV30 and J usage is TRBJ2-4; D remains ambiguous. Deletions cut 1 base from V and 7 bases from J, with 11 bases between. Germline assignment: CDR1 GTSNPN and CDR2 SVGIG (reference sequence). CDR3 size: 13 residues. Together with reference TRBV30 and TRBJ2-4, the CDR3 gives the full variable domain: SQTIHQWPATLVQPVGSPLSLECTVEGTSNPNLYWYRQAAGRGLQLLFYSVGIGQISSEVPQNLSASRPQDRQFILSSKKLLLSDSGFYLCAWSGQLGNIQYFGAGTRLSVL.

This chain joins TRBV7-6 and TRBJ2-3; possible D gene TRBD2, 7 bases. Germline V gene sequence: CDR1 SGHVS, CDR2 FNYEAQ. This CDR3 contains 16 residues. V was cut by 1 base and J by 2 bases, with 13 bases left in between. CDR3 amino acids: CASSLVGGVATDTQYF. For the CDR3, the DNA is TGTGCCAGCAGCTTAGTAGGGGGGGTCGCCACAGATACGCAGTATTTT.

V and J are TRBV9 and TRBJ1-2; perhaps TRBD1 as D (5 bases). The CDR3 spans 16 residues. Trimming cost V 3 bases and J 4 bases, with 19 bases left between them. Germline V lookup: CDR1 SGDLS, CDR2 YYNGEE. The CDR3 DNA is TGTGCCAGCAGCGGCCCAAGGGGCAGGGTGGGCTATGGCTACACCTTC. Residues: CASSGPRGRVGYGYTF.

The CDR3 DNA is TGTGCCAGCAGTTTACCAGGGGACATCACAGATACGCAGTATTTT. This sequence encodes CASSLPGDITDTQYF. The chain uses TRBV28 and TRBJ2-3; TRBD1 is a possible D gene (6 bases). The V gene lost 2 bases and the J gene lost 2 bases, with 11 bases spanning the gap. The germline V gene encodes CDR1 MDHEN and CDR2 SYDVKM. The CDR3 covers 15 residues.

The CDR3, as DNA: TGTGCCACCAGCCTAGGGGACTCCCCCGGGGAGACCCAGTACTTC. Translating it yields CATSLGDSPGETQYF. The chain joins TRBV24-1 to TRBJ2-5; possibly TRBD2 for D (6 bases). Trimming shortened V by 7 bases and J by 5 bases, and 19 bases separated the two germline ends. Germline V CDR1 and CDR2: KGHDR, SFDVKD. The CDR3 spans 15 residues.

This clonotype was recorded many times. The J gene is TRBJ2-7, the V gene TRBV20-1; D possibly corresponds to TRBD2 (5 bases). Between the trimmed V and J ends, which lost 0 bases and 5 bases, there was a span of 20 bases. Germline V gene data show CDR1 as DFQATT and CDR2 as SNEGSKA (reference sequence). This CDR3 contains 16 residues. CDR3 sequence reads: CSARDREGDYPHEQYF. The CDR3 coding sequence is TGCAGTGCTAGAGATCGGGAAGGAGACTATCCCCACGAGCAGTACTTC.

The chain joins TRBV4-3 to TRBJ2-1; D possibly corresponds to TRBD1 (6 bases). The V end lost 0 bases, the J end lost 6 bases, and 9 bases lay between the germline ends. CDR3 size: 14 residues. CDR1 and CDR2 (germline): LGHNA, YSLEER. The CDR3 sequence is CASSQDYRVNEQFF. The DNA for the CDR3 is TGCGCCAGCAGCCAAGATTACAGGGTCAATGAGCAGTTCTTC.

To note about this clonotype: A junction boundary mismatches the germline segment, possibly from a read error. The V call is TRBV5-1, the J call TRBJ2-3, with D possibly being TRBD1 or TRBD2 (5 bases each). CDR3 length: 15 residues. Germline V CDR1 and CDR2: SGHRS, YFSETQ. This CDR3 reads CASSARDPSLDTRYF. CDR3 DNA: TGCGCCAGCAGCGCCCGGGACCCAAGCCTGGATACGCGGTATTTT.

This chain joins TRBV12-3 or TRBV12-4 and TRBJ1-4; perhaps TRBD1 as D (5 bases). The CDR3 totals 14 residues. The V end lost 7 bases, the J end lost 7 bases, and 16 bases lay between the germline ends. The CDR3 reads CASTLGGAGEKLFF. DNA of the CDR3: TGTGCCAGCACCTTAGGAGGGGCGGGTGAAAAACTGTTTTTT.

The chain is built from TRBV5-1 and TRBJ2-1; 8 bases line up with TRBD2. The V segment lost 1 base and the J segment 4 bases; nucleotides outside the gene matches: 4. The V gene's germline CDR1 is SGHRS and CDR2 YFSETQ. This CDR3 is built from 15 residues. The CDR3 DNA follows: TGCGCCAGCAGCTTGTCGGTAGCGGGGTACAATGAGCAGTTCTTC. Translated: CASSLSVAGYNEQFF.

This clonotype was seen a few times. The CDR3 coding sequence is TGTGCCAGCAGCACACAGTACAGCTCCTACAATGAGCAGTTCTTC. This translates into CASSTQYSSYNEQFF. J is TRBJ2-1 and V is TRBV7-9; D gene uncertain. The germline V gene has CDR1 SEHNR and CDR2 FQNEAQ (reference sequence). Trimming pared 5 bases from V and 0 bases from J, leaving 11 bases between. CDR3 length: 15 residues. Based on the CDR3 plus reference TRBV7-9 and TRBJ2-1, the full variable domain is DTGVSQNPRHKITKRGQNVTFRCDPISEHNRLYWYRQTLGQGPEFLTYFQNEAQLEKSRLLSDRFSAERPKGSFSTLEIQRTEQGDSAMYLCASSTQYSSYNEQFFGPGTRLTVL.

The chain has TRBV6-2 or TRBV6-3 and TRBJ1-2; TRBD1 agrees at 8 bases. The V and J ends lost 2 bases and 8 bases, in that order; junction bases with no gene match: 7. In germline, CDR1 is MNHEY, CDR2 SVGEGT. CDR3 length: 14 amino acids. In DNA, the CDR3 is TGTGCCAGCAGTTACGCCAGGGGGCAAGGAGGCTACACCTTC. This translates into CASSYARGQGGYTF.